A selection of T cell receptor beta chains follows, all from one sample in a study of sequential checkpoint blockade in melanoma. Clones were read by immunoSEQ multiplex PCR, and TCRdb kept only the in-frame ones, dropping some. This sample yields 15,000 to 20,000 clones, of which 90% to 95% are seen a single time; roughly 24% belongs to the top ten. The sample here was CD8+ T cells sorted from blood (inferred from file names), taken from a patient given nivolumab and ipilimumab in sequence. The receptors were gathered from a human donor with melanoma. CDR3s include the opening cysteine and the closing phenylalanine or tryptophan. Each record gives: clone size, V gene, J gene, D gene, CDR3 DNA, CDR3 protein. A D gene is named only where the DNA matches it firmly. Rows give clone size only sometimes, using once, few, many, or a class for an expanded clone.

clone size: .
V gene: TRBV5-1
J gene: TRBJ1-1
D gene: .
CDR3 DNA: TGCGCCAGCAGCCTTGGTTCCCCGGGGAGCACTGAAGCTTTCTTT
CDR3 protein: CASSLGSPGSTEAFF

clone size: .
V gene: TRBV7-2
J gene: TRBJ1-2
D gene: .
CDR3 DNA: TGTGCCAGCACCCCAAAGGGAGAGACGGCTATGGTCGTGGGTGGCTACACCTTC
CDR3 protein: CASTPKGETAMVVGGYTF

clone size: once
V gene: TRBV28
J gene: TRBJ1-5
D gene: .
CDR3 DNA: TGTGCCAGCAGTCCTACGGGAAATCAGCCCCAGCATTTT
CDR3 protein: CASSPTGNQPQHF

clone size: .
V gene: TRBV7-6
J gene: TRBJ2-1
D gene: TRBD2
CDR3 DNA: TGTGCCAGCAGCTTGACTAGCAACTCCTACAATGAGCAGTTCTTC
CDR3 protein: CASSLTSNSYNEQFF

clone size: once
V gene: TRBV4-3
J gene: TRBJ1-2
D gene: .
CDR3 DNA: TGCGCCAGCAGCCAAGGCAGGGTAACTAACTATGGCTACACCTTC
CDR3 protein: CASSQGRVTNYGYTF

clone size: .
V gene: TRBV19
J gene: TRBJ1-5
D gene: .
CDR3 DNA: TGTGCCAGTAGTACACAGTATCAGCCCCAGCATTTT
CDR3 protein: CASSTQYQPQHF

clone size: .
V gene: TRBV28
J gene: TRBJ1-4
D gene: TRBD1
CDR3 DNA: TGTGCCAGCAGTTCGCCCCGGTCAGGGGGTGAAAAACTGTTTTTT
CDR3 protein: CASSSPRSGGEKLFF

clone size: .
V gene: TRBV9
J gene: TRBJ1-1
D gene: .
CDR3 DNA: TGTGCCAGCAGCGAGGGAGGGGAAAACACTGAAGCTTTCTTT
CDR3 protein: CASSEGGENTEAFF

clone size: .
V gene: TRBV6-6
J gene: TRBJ2-7
D gene: .
CDR3 DNA: TGTGCCAGCAGTCAAACCTACGAGCAGTACTTC
CDR3 protein: CASSQTYEQYF

clone size: .
V gene: TRBV4-3
J gene: TRBJ1-5
D gene: .
CDR3 DNA: TGCGCCAGCAGCCAAGATATTGGGGACTACTATCAGCCCCAGCATTTT
CDR3 protein: CASSQDIGDYYQPQHF